This entry describes one T cell receptor beta chain. The antigen remains undetermined. The PCR had 60 Vbeta and 13 Jbeta primers. As processed by the authors: A later analysis counted 65 million to 90 million unique TCR beta chains, 10 million to 12 million shared. The repertoire was sequenced with immunoSEQ multiplex PCR; TCRdb's copy has only in-frame clones and lacks some. The DNA was the basis for D and trimming; V, J and clone size are from that table. The data contain over 120,000 clones, 82% of them seen just once; the ten biggest clones take up approximately 1.3%. This entry is derived from a study of cytomegalovirus exposure and HLA in healthy donors. Study results and limitations: Listed as cytomegalovirus-associated were about 160 TCR beta chains. It was reported that TCR beta sequences correctly inferred the HLA-A and HLA-B alleles for most subjects.

The CDR3 loop spans 15 amino acids. The V gene end was trimmed by 3 bases and the J gene end by 2 bases; junction bases not matched to a gene: 1. Germline lookup yields CDR1 SGHDT and CDR2 YYEEEE. The sequenced sample consisted of PBMCs. This clonotype was obtained from a man aged 25-40 years in good health and CMV-seropositive. The rearrangement links TRBV5-6 to TRBJ2-1; 11 positions agree with TRBD1. The CDR3 reads CASSWTGGAYNEQFF. The CDR3 nucleotides are TGTGCCAGCAGCTGGACAGGGGGCGCCTACAATGAGCAGTTCTTC.